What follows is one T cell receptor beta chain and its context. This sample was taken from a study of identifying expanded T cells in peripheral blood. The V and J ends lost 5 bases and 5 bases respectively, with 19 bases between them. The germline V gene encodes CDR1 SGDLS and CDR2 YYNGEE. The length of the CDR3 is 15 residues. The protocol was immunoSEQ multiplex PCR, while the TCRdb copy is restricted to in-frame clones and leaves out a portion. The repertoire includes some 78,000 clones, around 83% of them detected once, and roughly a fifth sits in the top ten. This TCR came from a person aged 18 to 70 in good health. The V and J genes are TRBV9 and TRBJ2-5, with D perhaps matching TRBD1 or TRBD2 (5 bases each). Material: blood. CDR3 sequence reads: CASSPDGTDRETQYF. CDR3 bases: TGTGCCAGCAGTCCAGACGGGACCGATAGGGAGACCCAGTACTTC.